Shown below are 13 T cell receptor beta chains from a single sample sequenced in a study of T cells expressing NK-cell markers. TCRdb reanalyzed the 5' RACE reads, giving one entry per CDR3 protein sequence and no DNA. The sample features 500,000 to 700,000 distinct CDR3 sequences, with 3.5% to 4.5% in its top ten. Sequencing input: blood T cells: a sorted CD56 or NKG2C T cell subset, CD4+ or CD8+ T cells, or bulk PBMC T cells (not recorded which). These TCRs come from a man between 18 and 35 years old in good health.

V and J are TRBV15 and TRBJ2-1; the TCRdb D gene call, TRBD2, has no DNA to confirm it. Germline V lookup: CDR1 LNHNV, CDR2 YYDKDF (reference sequence). CDR3 size: 19 residues. The CDR3 is CATSRVGTSGRAVYNEQFF. Drawing the rest from reference TRBV15 and TRBJ2-1, the complete variable domain is DAMVIQNPRYQVTQFGKPVTLSCSQTLNHNVMYWYQQKSSQAPKLLFHYYDKDFNNEADTPDNFQSRRPNTSFCFLDIRSPGLGDTAMYLCATSRVGTSGRAVYNEQFFGPGTRLTVL.

The chain carries TRBV5-1 and TRBJ1-2; TCRdb's D gene call, TRBD1, goes unchecked for lack of DNA. Germline V lookup: CDR1 SGHRS, CDR2 YFSETQ. The length of the CDR3 is 16 residues. CDR3 in amino acids: CASSPNQGQGSYGYTF.

This chain joins TRBV20-1 and TRBJ2-2; the D call of TRBD1 rests on TCRdb alone, since no DNA is present to check it. CDR3 length: 15 amino acids. CDR1 is DFQATT, CDR2 SNEGSKA, per germline (reference sequence). The CDR3 protein is CSARERGTGAGELFF.

The V gene is TRBV5-1, the J gene TRBJ2-3; the TCRdb D gene call, TRBD2, has no DNA to confirm it. CDR1 is SGHRS and CDR2 is YFSETQ in the germline V gene. The CDR3 length is 21 residues. CDR3 amino acids: CASSQNLPGLAGGEVTDTQYF. The full variable domain, rest sourced from reference TRBV5-1 and TRBJ2-3, is KAGVTQTPRYLIKTRGQQVTLSCSPISGHRSVSWYQQTPGQGLQFLFEYFSETQRNKGNFPGRFSGRQFSNSRSEMNVSTLELGDSALYLCASSQNLPGLAGGEVTDTQYFGPGTRLTVL.

The genes are TRBV20-1 and TRBJ2-1; absent DNA, TCRdb's TRBD2 call cannot be checked. The CDR3 totals 16 residues. Per the germline V gene, CDR1 is DFQATT and CDR2 is SNEGSKA (reference sequence). The CDR3 loop is CSARASGRISYNEQFF.

The chain combines TRBV5-6 with TRBJ2-1; the TCRdb call, TRBD2, lacks DNA for checking. Germline V gene sequence: CDR1 SGHDT, CDR2 YYEEEE. The CDR3 is 13 amino acids. CDR3 residues: CASSLGTSEEQFF.

The J gene is TRBJ2-1, the V gene TRBV7-9; TCRdb calls TRBD2, which cannot be checked without DNA. Germline-derived CDR1 and CDR2 are SEHNR and FQNEAQ (reference sequence). The CDR3 contains 15 residues. The CDR3 sequence is CASRLVARDYNEQFF.

The CDR3 here is CASSIIPGNEKLFF. The chain has TRBV4-1 and TRBJ1-4; TCRdb's D call, TRBD1, is unchecked because there is no DNA. The CDR3 consists of 14 residues. CDR1 and CDR2 from the germline V gene are MGHRA and YSYEKL.

The chain carries TRBV6-1 and TRBJ2-5. CDR1 is MNHNS and CDR2 is SASEGT in the germline V gene. CDR3 length equals 14 residues. CDR3 sequence: CASRNQRYQETQYF.

The V and J genes are TRBV27 and TRBJ2-1; the TCRdb call, TRBD1, lacks DNA for checking. Germline V gives CDR1 MNHEY, CDR2 SMNVEV (reference sequence). The CDR3 is 12 residues long. This chain's CDR3 is CASRRGGNEQFF.

This chain links TRBV7-2 with TRBJ2-7; TCRdb's D gene call, TRBD1, goes unchecked for lack of DNA. Per germline, CDR1 SGHTA and CDR2 FQGNSA. The CDR3 spans 15 residues. The chain's CDR3 is CASSLLVRGTGEQYF.

V gene TRBV6-5 combines with J gene TRBJ1-1; TCRdb proposes TRBD1, but this gene call is untestable without DNA. In germline, CDR1 is MNHEY, CDR2 SVGAGI. The CDR3 has 16 residues. The CDR3 loop reads CASSYLGTGRNTEAFF.

The chain carries TRBV25-1 and TRBJ2-2; TCRdb picks TRBD1, but there is no DNA to check that call. The CDR3 consists of 13 residues. CDR1 is MGHDK and CDR2 is SYGVNS in the germline V gene. This CDR3 is CASRLQDTGELFF.